The 28 T cell receptor beta chains below all came from one sample that was sequenced in a study of shared clonotypes between healthy human individuals. Assay used: immunoSEQ multiplex PCR; TCRdb lists only in-frame clones, some missing. The profile shows about 2.4 million clones, more than 80% of them singletons. The specimen was naive CD4+ T cells sorted from blood. Specified subset: CD45RA+ positively selected. The receptors were sampled from a man younger than 35 in good health.

The rearrangement joins TRBV5-4 to TRBJ2-3; 12 nucleotides agree with TRBD2. The CDR3 consists of 15 residues. The junction had 2 bases not matched to a gene; V was cut back by 4 bases and J by 2 bases. Germline loops: CDR1 SGHNT, CDR2 YYREEE (reference sequence). CDR3 sequence (DNA): TGTGCCAGCAGCCGGACTAGCGGGGACACAGATACGCAGTATTTT. Translated, it gives CASSRTSGDTDTQYF. Using reference TRBV5-4 and TRBJ2-3 for the parts outside the CDR3, the full variable domain is ETGVTQSPTHLIKTRGQQVTLRCSSQSGHNTVSWYQQALGQGPQFIFQYYREEENGRGNFPPRFSGLQFPNYSSELNVNALELDDSALYLCASSRTSGDTDTQYFGPGTRLTVL.

V is TRBV7-2 and J is TRBJ2-2; D could derive from TRBD1 or TRBD2 (5 bases each). Germline CDR1 reads SGHTA; CDR2 reads FQGNSA. This CDR3 contains 15 residues. Trimming took 3 bases from V and 6 from J, leaving 14 bases between them. The DNA for the CDR3 is TGTGCCAGCAGCTTGACGGGACGGGCATCCGGGGAGCTGTTTTTT. This gives the protein CASSLTGRASGELFF.

This clone was found once. This chain joins TRBV4-1 and TRBJ2-7, with D possibly called TRBD1 or TRBD2 (6 bases each). Germline assignment: CDR1 MGHRA and CDR2 YSYEKL. The CDR3 loop spans 13 amino acids. The germline V and J ends were trimmed by 4 bases and 3 bases, with 10 bases remaining between them. CDR3 sequence reads: CASSRGGGYEQYF. The CDR3 DNA follows: TGCGCCAGCAGCCGTGGAGGGGGCTACGAGCAGTACTTC.

The chain has TRBV5-6 and TRBJ1-4; D is ambiguous. The CDR3 contains 13 residues. V was trimmed by 7 bases and J by 2 bases, leaving 9 bases between them. Germline lookup yields CDR1 SGHDT and CDR2 YYEEEE. The CDR3 sequence is CASAQFTNEKLFF. In DNA form, the CDR3 reads TGTGCCAGCGCACAGTTCACTAATGAAAAACTGTTTTTT. Full variable domain (remainder filled in from reference TRBV5-6 and TRBJ1-4): DAGVTQSPTHLIKTRGQQVTLRCSPKSGHDTVSWYQQALGQGPQFIFQYYEEEERQRGNFPDRFSGHQFPNYSSELNVNALLLGDSALYLCASAQFTNEKLFFGSGTQLSVL.

This clone was detected only a few times. The V and J genes are TRBV5-6 and TRBJ1-5; no reliable D call. This CDR3 comprises 15 residues. V was pared by 0 bases and J by 1 base, with 8 bases between. The V gene's germline CDR1 is SGHDT and CDR2 YYEEEE. The DNA of the CDR3 is TGTGCCAGCAGCTTGGCCTATCAGAGCAATCAGCCCCAGCATTTT. It specifies CASSLAYQSNQPQHF.

Note on this clone: Other DNA variants within this sample encode the same CDR3. This CDR3 reads CASSGGTEAFF. The CDR3, as DNA: TGTGCCAGCAGCGGAGGGACCGAAGCTTTCTTT. The chain joins TRBV2 to TRBJ1-1, with D perhaps matching TRBD1 (5 bases). CDR3 length: 11 residues. Looked up from germline, CDR1 is SNHLY and CDR2 is FYNNEI. V was pared by 6 bases and J by 8 bases, with 10 bases between.

This clone was recorded only once. This chain links TRBV21-1 with TRBJ1-1; no check of the table's D call, TRBD1, against the DNA was made. TRBV21-1 is a pseudogene. CDR3 size: 16 residues. Written as DNA, the CDR3 is TGTGCCAGCAGTAAGGGACAGGGAGTGCGTGGGGCTGAAGCTTTCTTT. It encodes CASSKGQGVRGAEAFF.

The chain is built from TRBV25-1 and TRBJ1-2; 10 bases line up with TRBD1. There are 15 residues in the CDR3. The ends lost 5 bases at V and 6 bases at J; junction bases unmatched: 9. Per germline, CDR1 MGHDK and CDR2 SYGVNS. CDR3 sequence: CASSNTGTGVDGYTF. The CDR3 DNA reads as TGTGCCAGCAGTAACACCGGGACAGGGGTTGATGGCTACACCTTC.

The chain uses TRBV4-1 and TRBJ1-2, with TRBD1 identical over 8 bases. CDR1 and CDR2 (germline): MGHRA, YSYEKL. This CDR3 is 15 amino acids long. V was pared by 4 bases and J by 6 bases, with 10 bases of the junction left unmatched. This chain's CDR3 is CASSPRQGSSHGYTF. Here the CDR3 DNA reads TGCGCCAGCAGCCCCCGACAGGGGTCGTCTCATGGCTACACCTTC.

Only a few counts were recorded for this clone. Other DNA sequences from this sample encode an identical CDR3 as well. The chain has TRBV30 and TRBJ1-2, with D uncertain. This CDR3 region has 13 residues. Germline V gene sequence: CDR1 GTSNPN, CDR2 SVGIG (reference sequence). The V end was cut by 0 bases, the J end by 0 bases, with 5 bases between. DNA for the CDR3: TGTGCCTGGAGTGTGAGGTCTAACTATGGCTACACCTTC. This translates into CAWSVRSNYGYTF.

For the CDR3, the DNA is TGTGCCAGCACCAGAATGGGGGAAGGCTACACCTTC. Translating it yields CASTRMGEGYTF. The rearrangement joins TRBV2 to TRBJ1-2; the D gene is possibly TRBD1 (5 bases). CDR1 and CDR2 from the germline V gene are SNHLY and FYNNEI. Trimming pared 7 bases from V and 8 bases from J, leaving 14 bases between. The CDR3 sequence is 12 residues long.

On this clone: This sample includes further DNA sequences coding for the same CDR3. This sequence joins TRBV6-5 and TRBJ1-5; D call uncertain. Germline V lookup: CDR1 MNHEY, CDR2 SVGAGI. V dropped 0 bases and J dropped 6 bases, with 6 bases sitting between them. This CDR3 contains 13 residues. CDR3 in DNA: TGTGCCAGCAGTTACTCATCCGGTCAGCCCCAGCATTTT. It is translated as CASSYSSGQPQHF.

The chain joins TRBV2 to TRBJ2-7, with 11 bases matching TRBD2. The CDR3 covers 15 residues. Trimming removed 4 bases from V and 4 bases from J; junction bases left unmatched: 6. Germline CDR1 and CDR2: SNHLY and FYNNEI. The CDR3 reads CASSGTGTSGYEQYF. The CDR3 bases are TGTGCCAGCAGTGGTACCGGGACTAGCGGTTACGAGCAGTACTTC.

This sequence joins TRBV28 and TRBJ1-2; no clear D. Deletions cut 8 bases from V and 6 bases from J, with 13 bases between. CDR1 is MDHEN and CDR2 is SYDVKM in the germline V gene. This CDR3 is built from 12 residues. The CDR3 DNA reads as TGTGCCAGCCTAACAGAAGGAGATGGCTACACCTTC. Translation: CASLTEGDGYTF.

This clone occurred a few times. The chain uses TRBV5-6 and TRBJ1-6; no clear D. Looked up from germline, CDR1 is SGHDT and CDR2 is YYEEEE. The CDR3 is made up of 13 amino acids. The V end was cut by 1 base, the J end by 8 bases, with 7 bases between. The CDR3 DNA sequence: TGTGCCAGCAGCTTGCCGGCGGATTCACCCCTCCACTTT. Translated, it gives CASSLPADSPLHF.

A note on this clone: Within the sample, other DNA sequences also encode this same CDR3. The genes are TRBV11-2 and TRBJ2-7; D may match TRBD1 or TRBD2 (5 bases each). V was shortened by 6 bases and J by 3 bases, with 6 bases between the two germline ends. The CDR3 consists of 11 residues. In germline, CDR1 is SGHAT, CDR2 FQNNGV. The CDR3 loop is CASSGGYEQYF. The CDR3 DNA is TGTGCCAGCAGTGGGGGCTACGAGCAGTACTTC.

Points on this clone: Other DNA sequences in this sample translate to the same CDR3. The chain recombines TRBV6-5 with TRBJ2-7; 11 nucleotides align to TRBD1. The germline V gene has CDR1 MNHEY and CDR2 SVGAGI. With V trimmed by 1 base and J by 5 bases, 4 bases remained unmatched. This CDR3 comprises 15 residues. The CDR3 is CASSYFGQGANEQYF. As DNA, the CDR3 is TGTGCCAGCAGTTACTTCGGACAGGGGGCAAACGAGCAGTACTTC.

CDR3 in amino acids: CASSLEQSSYNEQFF. The CDR3 coding sequence is TGCGCCAGCAGCTTGGAACAGAGCTCCTACAATGAGCAGTTCTTC. J is TRBJ2-1 and V is TRBV5-1; the D is unclear. The CDR3 is made up of 15 amino acids. Germline assignment: CDR1 SGHRS and CDR2 YFSETQ. The V end lost 0 bases, the J end lost 0 bases, and 7 bases lay between the germline ends.

This clone showed up just once. The V gene is TRBV10-3, the J gene TRBJ1-2, with a tentative D call TRBD1 (5 bases). The germline V gene encodes CDR1 ENHRY and CDR2 SYGVKD. This CDR3 has 13 residues. Trimming cost V 6 bases and J 4 bases, with 12 bases left between them. The CDR3 DNA sequence: TGTGCCATCAGCTCCGGGGACGGCTATGGCTACACCTTC. This translates into CAISSGDGYGYTF.

The chain combines TRBV19 with TRBJ1-4, with a weak D call TRBD1 (5 bases). Germline CDR1 LNHDA, CDR2 SQIVND (reference sequence). This CDR3 is built from 14 residues. V lost 5 bases, J lost 0 bases, and 7 bases lay in between. CDR3 protein: CASSWTSTNEKLFF. The CDR3 nucleotides read TGTGCCAGTAGTTGGACATCAACTAATGAAAAACTGTTTTTT.

The genes are TRBV5-1 and TRBJ2-5; possibly TRBD2 for D (5 bases). Germline values: CDR1 SGHRS, CDR2 YFSETQ. This CDR3 is built from 15 residues. V was clipped by 4 bases and J by 5 bases, with 18 bases between them. In DNA, the CDR3 is TGCGCCAGCAGCCCGAATGGGGAAAGAGGGGAGACCCAGTACTTC. Translated: CASSPNGERGETQYF.

Points on this clone: The same CDR3 also results from other DNA sequences found in this sample. V usage is TRBV6-6 and J usage is TRBJ2-7; maybe TRBD1 (5 bases). Trimming shortened V by 0 bases and J by 2 bases, and 5 bases separated the two germline ends. CDR3 length: 13 residues. CDR1 is MNHNY and CDR2 is SVGAGI in the germline V gene (reference sequence). The CDR3 coding sequence is TGTGCCAGCAGTTACTCGGACACCTACGAGCAGTACTTC. It is translated as CASSYSDTYEQYF.

The CDR3 bases are TGTGCCACCAGCATCGGGTTAGAGACCCAGTACTTC. Its translation: CATSIGLETQYF. The chain recombines TRBV15 with TRBJ2-5; the D is unclear. The germline V and J ends were trimmed by 4 bases and 4 bases, with 7 bases remaining between them. The CDR3 has 12 residues. CDR1 is LNHNV, CDR2 YYDKDF, per germline (reference sequence).

The rearrangement joins TRBV5-1 to TRBJ1-1; D is undetermined. In germline, CDR1 is SGHRS, CDR2 YFSETQ. This CDR3 spans 14 amino acids. The V end lost 0 bases, the J end lost 5 bases, and 11 bases lay between the germline ends. CDR3 protein: CASSLADRETEAFF. CDR3 sequence (DNA): TGCGCCAGCAGCTTGGCCGATAGGGAAACTGAAGCTTTCTTT.

The V gene is TRBV7-9, the J gene TRBJ2-1; possibly TRBD2 for D (6 bases). The germline gives CDR1 SEHNR, CDR2 FQNEAQ (reference sequence). This CDR3 is 14 amino acids long. Trimming removed 7 bases at V and 2 bases at J, with 12 bases between. CDR3 in DNA: TGTGCCAGCACCGGGACTCTTACCTACAATGAGCAGTTCTTC. Protein product: CASTGTLTYNEQFF.

The V gene is TRBV5-1, the J gene TRBJ2-3; 10 bases fit TRBD1. V was clipped by 3 bases and J by 1 base; unmatched bases: 5. From germline, CDR1 is SGHRS and CDR2 YFSETQ. This CDR3 is built from 16 residues. This CDR3 is CASSYRQGAGTDTQYF. The CDR3 DNA is TGCGCCAGCAGCTACCGACAGGGGGCGGGCACAGATACGCAGTATTTT.

The rearrangement joins TRBV29-1 to TRBJ2-7; 10 nucleotides align to TRBD2. Trimming cost V 7 bases and J 2 bases; bases outside gene matches: 2. The CDR3 extends over 12 amino acids. The V gene's germline CDR1 is SQVTM and CDR2 ANQGSEA. In DNA, the CDR3 is TGCAGCGCAGCGGGAGGGGCCTACGAGCAGTACTTC. Translating gives CSAAGGAYEQYF.

The gene calls are TRBV14 and TRBJ2-1; D uncertain. There are 12 residues in the CDR3. Germline-derived CDR1 and CDR2 are SGHDN and FVKESK. The germline V and J ends were trimmed by 1 base and 8 bases, with 6 bases remaining between them. The CDR3 nucleotides read TGTGCCAGCAGCCAAGGGGTACATGAGCAGTTCTTC. Translation: CASSQGVHEQFF.